This TCR beta chain was observed in a study of blood T cell repertoires in COVID-19. At least ten counts were recorded for this clone. The table came from immunoSEQ multiplex PCR; TCRdb's copy has only in-frame clones and leaves some out. The table has about 150,000 clones, approximately 81% seen once. Seattle patients were enrolled while actively infected and followed longitudinally. Germline assignment: CDR1 SGHAT and CDR2 FQNNGV. There are 16 residues in the CDR3. Trimming cost V 0 bases and J 8 bases, with 19 bases left between them. The chain links TRBV11-2 to TRBJ1-1; tentatively, D is TRBD1 (5 bases). The TCR comes from a woman aged 55-69 years with COVID-19, enrolled during active disease. What was sequenced was peripheral blood. The chain's CDR3 is CASSLEFGGALSEAFF. CDR3 DNA: TGTGCCAGCAGCTTAGAATTCGGGGGAGCCCTCTCCGAAGCTTTCTTT.